This entry features one T cell receptor (beta chain) sequence. The data derive from a study of Ad26.COV2.S vaccination and SARS-CoV-2 variants. Background on the study: Among those in the COV1001 Ad26.COV2.S trial arm was the donor. Donor got 5x10^10 or 1x10^11 viral particles of Ad26.COV2.S.

Assay: immunoSEQ multiplex PCR; the TCRdb copy retains only in-frame clones and omits some. The table shows about 400,000 clones, with approximately 89% occurring only once. Treatment specified: over 15 received Ad26.COV2.S at low or high dose, single or two shots; 5 received placebo; per-sample allocation not given. The samples date from day 63 after the first vaccine or placebo injection. Donation came from an adult in Boston who was aged 18-55 years. An Ad26 vector carrying the Wuhan-strain SARS-CoV-2 spike served as the vaccine. Specimen: peripheral blood, collected in a trial of Ad26.COV2.S vaccine versus placebo. This clonotype was obtained from a person aged 18-60 years who received the Ad26.COV2.S COVID-19 vaccine or a placebo.

CDR3 in amino acids: CATKKVPTGELFF. As DNA, the CDR3 is TGTGCCACCAAAAAGGTTCCCACCGGGGAGCTGTTTTTT. This chain links TRBV24-1 with TRBJ2-2; D is uncertain. There are 13 residues in the CDR3. The germline V gene encodes CDR1 KGHDR and CDR2 SFDVKD. Between the trimmed V and J ends, which lost 8 bases and 4 bases, there was a span of 10 bases.